Reported below is one T cell receptor beta chain. The study isolated at least 7 million PBMCs from each sample. This entry is derived from a study of blood T cells in healthy people across ages. As for the study in general: Per two T cells, about one barcoded beta molecule was captured through template switching.

A second about 7 to 11 cycle PCR used barcoded and J-beta primers. A template-switch adaptor with 12 random nucleotides tagged each cDNA molecule. TCRdb called the 5' RACE reads again in MiXCR, with one record for every CDR3 protein. The repertoire holds under 1,100,000 distinct CDR3 sequences, with 20% to 25% as singletons. These sequences were also reported in another study, on T cells of mothers and their children.

Input material: blood. This TCR derives from a girl aged 2 to 9 in good health.

The CDR3, as DNA: TGTGCCAGCAGCCTAGGGGAAATGGGGCTTGAGCAGTACTTC. Residues: CASSLGEMGLEQYF. The rearrangement uses TRBV5-5 and TRBJ2-7, with D perhaps matching TRBD1 (5 bases). Per the germline V gene, CDR1 is SGHKS and CDR2 is YYEKEE (reference sequence). The CDR3 has 14 residues. Trimming stripped 4 bases from V and 7 bases from J, with 18 bases between.